This T cell receptor beta chain came from a study of CD8 T cells in ankylosing spondylitis. Overall study findings and caveats: Reported data indicate significant enrichment of disease-linked clones within matched ankylosing spondylitis synovial fluid. For ankylosing spondylitis blood, a TCR beta motif of seven to nine highly homologous variants appeared characteristic. Both synovial fluid and blood in reactive arthritis had previously been reported to carry some motif variants.

The sample holds a few counts of this clonotype. Its specificity is unknown. Quantitative 5'-RACE was performed with molecular barcodes, and it yielded the TCR beta libraries. From the 5' RACE reads, TCRdb called clonotypes with MiXCR, one entry per CDR3 protein. This sample has 190,000 or so distinct CDR3 sequences, with roughly 13% found just once. J was trimmed by 6 bases and V by 3 bases; bases with no gene match: 7. The CDR3 is made up of 13 amino acids. Germline V gives CDR1 SQVTM, CDR2 ANQGSEA. This sequence joins TRBV29-1 and TRBJ1-1; TRBD1 aligns across 7 bases. The TCR comes from a male donor with ankylosing spondylitis or in good health (not recorded which). Specimen: blood, either unsorted or a sorted T cell fraction (not recorded which). The CDR3 reads CSVEWQGGAEAFF. The CDR3 bases are TGCAGCGTTGAGTGGCAGGGGGGGGCTGAAGCTTTCTTT.